These 32 T cell receptor beta chains originate from one sample sequenced in a study of cytotoxic CD8 clonotypes in ibrutinib-treated CLL. Using immunoSEQ multiplex PCR, the repertoire was profiled, and TCRdb retains in-frame clones only, with some absent. The sample consists of under 300,000 clones, roughly 70% of them appearing once. Sample: PBMCs, taken after 24 months of ibrutinib treatment. The receptors derive from a human donor with chronic lymphocytic leukemia.

The chain has TRBV4-1 and TRBJ2-1, with D unresolved. The CDR3 runs to 11 residues. Trimming left V 10 bases short and J 5 bases short, with 9 bases between. Looked up from germline, CDR1 is MGHRA and CDR2 is YSYEKL. The CDR3 sequence: CATEEHNEQFF. The CDR3 DNA reads TGCGCCACCGAGGAGCACAATGAGCAGTTCTTC.

This chain uses TRBV6-5 with TRBJ1-5; D remains unclear. V was trimmed by 6 bases and J by 15 bases, leaving 21 bases between them. The CDR3 length is 13 residues. Per germline, CDR1 MNHEY and CDR2 SVGAGI. CDR3 nucleotides: TGTGCCAGCAGACCACCCTCCTCGGCGCGGAGGCATTTT. Protein: CASRPPSSARRHF.

This chain joins TRBV2 and TRBJ1-5; D is unresolved. CDR3 length equals 13 residues. The germline V gene encodes CDR1 SNHLY and CDR2 FYNNEI. The germline V and J ends were trimmed by 7 bases and 7 bases, with 14 bases remaining between them. This chain's CDR3 is CASKRVNEQPQHF. The CDR3 nucleotides are TGTGCCAGCAAAAGGGTGAACGAACAGCCCCAGCATTTT.

The table lists this clone with a few counts. This chain links TRBV5-4 with TRBJ1-2; possibly TRBD1 for D (5 bases). Germline-derived CDR1 and CDR2 are SGHNT and YYREEE (reference sequence). The V end lost 4 bases, the J end lost 1 base, and 14 bases lay between the germline ends. This CDR3 region has 15 residues. Here the CDR3 DNA reads TGTGCCAGCAGCCGTCAGACCGACAGTAACTATGGCTACACCTTC. This translates into CASSRQTDSNYGYTF.

This clone was seen only once. This rearrangement joins TRBV6-5 to TRBJ2-5; D is possibly TRBD2 (6 bases). CDR1 MNHEY and CDR2 SVGAGI come from the germline V gene. The CDR3 consists of 15 residues. V was trimmed by 8 bases and J by 4 bases, leaving 20 bases between them. CDR3 region: CASSSAGYGRETQYF. In nucleotides, the CDR3 is TGTGCCAGCTCCTCTGCGGGATATGGTCGAGAGACCCAGTACTTC.

This clone was counted a single time. The chain uses TRBV6-5 and TRBJ2-7; the match to TRBD2 covers 7 bases. CDR3 length: 14 residues. The germline CDR1 and CDR2 sequences are MNHEY and SVGAGI. J gave up 0 bases and V 5 bases, and 4 bases lay outside the gene matches. The CDR3 DNA reads as TGTGCCAGCAGTCGGGAGGTCCCCTCCTACGAGCAGTACTTC. It translates to CASSREVPSYEQYF.

This chain connects TRBV19 to TRBJ1-2; D gene uncertain. Trimming stripped 6 bases from V and 3 bases from J, with 17 bases between. This CDR3 spans 15 amino acids. Germline V gene sequence: CDR1 LNHDA, CDR2 SQIVND (reference sequence). The CDR3 here is CASSQFVGEDYGYTF. The CDR3 DNA sequence: TGTGCCAGTAGCCAATTCGTCGGGGAGGACTATGGCTACACCTTC.

This clone was detected a few times. The V call is TRBV5-4, the J call TRBJ1-2; maybe TRBD1 (5 bases). The CDR3 is made up of 14 amino acids. V was cut by 4 bases and J by 8 bases, with 18 bases left in between. Looked up from germline, CDR1 is SGHNT and CDR2 is YYREEE (reference sequence). CDR3 DNA sequence: TGTGCCAGCAGCATGGCCCGGGACGCACGAGGCTACACCTTC. It yields the protein CASSMARDARGYTF.

This clone was detected only once. The genes are TRBV9 and TRBJ2-2; no clear D gene. Germline-derived CDR1 and CDR2 are SGDLS and YYNGEE. Trimming shortened V by 4 bases and J by 8 bases, and 12 bases separated the two germline ends. The length of the CDR3 is 13 residues. The CDR3 DNA follows: TGTGCCAGCAGCTTAGGACCAACGGGGGAGCTGTTTTTT. It translates to CASSLGPTGELFF.

The gene calls are TRBV27 and TRBJ2-7, with 9 nucleotides matching TRBD1. The CDR3 sequence is 12 residues long. The V segment lost 4 bases and the J segment 9 bases; nucleotides outside the gene matches: 4. Germline CDR1 MNHEY, CDR2 SMNVEV (reference sequence). The CDR3 sequence: CASSSGTGWQYF. CDR3 sequence (DNA): TGTGCCAGCAGTTCAGGGACAGGGTGGCAGTACTTC.

J is TRBJ1-2 and V is TRBV5-1, with D tentatively TRBD1 (5 bases). CDR3 length equals 13 residues. The V end lost 2 bases, the J end lost 2 bases, and 7 bases lay between the germline ends. Germline CDR1 and CDR2: SGHRS and YFSETQ. CDR3 in DNA: TGCGCCAGCAGCTTCCAGGGAAACTATGGCTACACCTTC. This gives the protein CASSFQGNYGYTF.

This chain connects TRBV2 to TRBJ2-3; no definite D call. Germline V gene data show CDR1 as SNHLY and CDR2 as FYNNEI. Trimming cost V 0 bases and J 0 bases, with 7 bases left between them. The CDR3 is 15 residues long. This CDR3 is CASSEASYSTDTQYF. The CDR3 DNA is TGTGCCAGCAGTGAAGCCAGCTATAGCACAGATACGCAGTATTTT.

The genes are TRBV6-5 and TRBJ1-5; TRBD1 agrees at 7 bases. CDR1 is MNHEY and CDR2 is SVGAGI in the germline V gene. Trimming at V came to 10 bases and at J to 11 bases, leaving 14 bases not matched to a gene. CDR3 size: 13 residues. CDR3 loop: CATRDSLVAAQHF. For the CDR3, the DNA is TGTGCCACCCGGGACAGCTTGGTAGCAGCCCAGCATTTT.

The chain combines TRBV27 with TRBJ2-1, with 8 nucleotides matching TRBD1. The junction had 12 bases not matched to a gene; V was cut back by 5 bases and J by 6 bases. The CDR3 contains 16 residues. CDR1 MNHEY and CDR2 SMNVEV come from the germline V gene (reference sequence). The CDR3 is CASSPQSRTGGNEQFF. CDR3 nucleotides: TGTGCCAGCAGTCCACAATCGCGCACAGGGGGCAATGAGCAGTTCTTC.

The genes are TRBV5-6 and TRBJ1-2, with D possibly being TRBD1 (6 bases). The germline V gene has CDR1 SGHDT and CDR2 YYEEEE. The CDR3 is 12 residues long. The V gene lost 0 bases and the J gene lost 8 bases, with 8 bases spanning the gap. The CDR3 DNA sequence: TGTGCCAGCAGCTTGGGAGGGGGAGGCTACACCTTC. Translated, it gives CASSLGGGGYTF.

In this sample, this clone turned up a few times. This chain joins TRBV11-3 and TRBJ2-3; D possibly corresponds to TRBD2 (6 bases). The CDR3 covers 15 residues. Between the trimmed V and J ends, which lost 1 base and 0 bases, there was a span of 8 bases. Germline V gene data show CDR1 as SGHNT and CDR2 as YENEEA. The chain's CDR3 is CASSLGGTSTDTQYF. CDR3 sequence (DNA): TGTGCCAGCAGCTTAGGCGGGACTAGCACAGATACGCAGTATTTT.

The chain recombines TRBV6-1 with TRBJ2-2; 11 bases agree with TRBD2. With V trimmed by 5 bases and J by 5 bases, 4 bases remained unmatched. Germline values: CDR1 MNHNS, CDR2 SASEGT. This CDR3 comprises 15 residues. The CDR3, as DNA: TGTGCCAGCAGTCTAGCGGGAGGAGGGACCGGGGAGCTGTTTTTT. This translates into CASSLAGGGTGELFF.

This sequence joins TRBV7-9 and TRBJ2-5; D is unresolved. V was shortened by 4 bases and J by 5 bases, with 11 bases between the two germline ends. The CDR3 loop spans 13 amino acids. Germline CDR1 is SEHNR and CDR2 is FQNEAQ (reference sequence). The CDR3 DNA reads as TGTGCCAGCAGCTCCCGGAATACGGAGACCCAGTACTTC. Translation: CASSSRNTETQYF. The complete variable domain, with remaining parts taken from reference TRBV7-9 and TRBJ2-5, reads DTGVSQNPRHKITKRGQNVTFRCDPISEHNRLYWYRQTLGQGPEFLTYFQNEAQLEKSRLLSDRFSAERPKGSFSTLEIQRTEQGDSAMYLCASSSRNTETQYFGPGTRLLVL.

The rearrangement uses TRBV4-2 and TRBJ2-3; D is unresolved. CDR1 is LGHNA and CDR2 is YNFKEQ in the germline V gene. Trimming removed 0 bases at V and 0 bases at J, with 4 bases between. The CDR3 is 14 residues long. In DNA form, the CDR3 reads TGTGCCAGCAGCCAAGAGACAAGCACAGATACGCAGTATTTT. It codes for CASSQETSTDTQYF.

V usage is TRBV2 and J usage is TRBJ1-2; a possible D gene is TRBD1 (6 bases). The CDR3 is made up of 12 amino acids. V gave up 8 bases and J gave up 0 bases, with 7 bases separating them. In germline, CDR1 is SNHLY, CDR2 FYNNEI. CDR3 coding DNA: TGTGCCAGCGGACAGACTAACTATGGCTACACCTTC. Amino acid sequence: CASGQTNYGYTF.

The J gene is TRBJ1-2, the V gene TRBV9, with TRBD1 as a possible D gene (5 bases). The CDR3 totals 13 residues. Germline assignment: CDR1 SGDLS and CDR2 YYNGEE. V was shortened by 4 bases and J by 0 bases, with 7 bases between the two germline ends. CDR3 residues: CASSQDTNYGYTF. In DNA, the CDR3 is TGTGCCAGCAGCCAGGACACTAACTATGGCTACACCTTC.

The gene calls are TRBV29-1 and TRBJ2-3; 7 nucleotides align to TRBD1. The J segment lost 4 bases and the V segment lost 4 bases, leaving 5 bases of the junction unmatched. This CDR3 has 13 amino acids. Germline V gene lookup returns CDR1 SQVTM and CDR2 ANQGSEA. The DNA of the CDR3 is TGCAGCGTTGCTTTCGGGACAGCAGATACGCAGTATTTT. Translation: CSVAFGTADTQYF.

This chain connects TRBV30 to TRBJ2-5; D is ambiguous. Per the germline V gene, CDR1 is GTSNPN and CDR2 is SVGIG (reference sequence). Trimming pared 0 bases from V and 3 bases from J, leaving 17 bases between. This CDR3 has 16 amino acids. CDR3 bases: TGTGCCTGGAGTGTTAGTCGAGGAAGGGAAAAAGAGACCCAGTACTTC. As protein: CAWSVSRGREKETQYF.

This clone was observed a handful of times. In DNA form, the CDR3 reads TGTGCCAGCAGTTTAGTGGACAGGGGCTATGGCTACACCTTC. Amino acids: CASSLVDRGYGYTF. The genes are TRBV28 and TRBJ1-2; 9 bases match TRBD1. Germline CDR1 and CDR2: MDHEN and SYDVKM. V was pared by 2 bases and J by 4 bases, with 2 bases of the junction left unmatched. The CDR3 sequence is 14 residues long.

A word on this clone: One end of the junction is discordant with germline, which a read error may explain. The chain employs TRBV7-7 and TRBJ2-5; 9 positions agree with TRBD2. The CDR3 has 14 amino acids. Germline V CDR1 and CDR2: SSHAT, FNYEAQ (reference sequence). In nucleotides, the CDR3 is TGTGCTAGCAGTAGCGGGGGTTCGCGGGAGACCCAGTACTTC. The encoded protein is CASSSGGSRETQYF.

The chain employs TRBV6-6 and TRBJ1-2; possible D gene TRBD1, 6 bases. In germline, CDR1 is MNHNY, CDR2 SVGAGI (reference sequence). Trimming removed 2 bases at V and 4 bases at J, with 17 bases between. The CDR3 runs 16 residues. The DNA of the CDR3 is TGTGCCAGCAGTTACATGGTTGCAGGGGAGGGCTATGGCTACACCTTC. It yields the protein CASSYMVAGEGYGYTF.

The genes are TRBV2 and TRBJ2-5; D not certain. Germline V gene data show CDR1 as SNHLY and CDR2 as FYNNEI. V was cut by 7 bases and J by 2 bases, with 14 bases left in between. The CDR3 length is 14 residues. The CDR3: CASKREATQETQYF. The DNA for the CDR3 is TGTGCCAGCAAAAGGGAAGCTACACAAGAGACCCAGTACTTC.

V usage is TRBV5-5 and J usage is TRBJ1-5; 9 bases match TRBD1. Germline CDR1 SGHKS, CDR2 YYEKEE (reference sequence). The junction had 11 bases not matched to a gene; V was cut back by 4 bases and J by 6 bases. The CDR3 contains 16 residues. Here the CDR3 DNA reads TGTGCCAGCAGCCCCCAGGGGGACAGGGTTCGTCAGCCCCAGCATTTT. Its protein is CASSPQGDRVRQPQHF.

This chain connects TRBV6-5 to TRBJ2-3; D unclear. The CDR3 length is 11 residues. Germline V gene data show CDR1 as MNHEY and CDR2 as SVGAGI. The V end lost 5 bases, the J end lost 4 bases, and 4 bases lay between the germline ends. The chain's CDR3 is CASSASDTQYF. In nucleotides, the CDR3 is TGTGCCAGCAGTGCGTCAGATACGCAGTATTTT.

The rearrangement links TRBV29-1 to TRBJ1-4; D gene uncertain. Germline loops: CDR1 SQVTM, CDR2 ANQGSEA. V was clipped by 4 bases and J by 7 bases, with 7 bases between them. CDR3 length equals 11 residues. CDR3 region: CSVGFSEKLFF. Written as DNA, the CDR3 is TGCAGCGTTGGATTTTCTGAAAAACTGTTTTTT.

There are many counts of this clone. This rearrangement joins TRBV7-9 to TRBJ2-1; D is possibly TRBD2 (6 bases). CDR1 is SEHNR and CDR2 is FQNEAQ in the germline V gene (reference sequence). The CDR3 spans 13 residues. Trimming removed 2 bases from V and 9 bases from J, with 11 bases in between. CDR3 in DNA: TGTGCCAGCAGCTTATGGGGGGTGGTTGAGCAGTTCTTC. This encodes CASSLWGVVEQFF.

The rearrangement joins TRBV5-1 to TRBJ2-2; no clear D gene. The ends were cut back, 5 bases at V and 6 bases at J, with 5 bases in the middle. The germline CDR1 and CDR2 sequences are SGHRS and YFSETQ. The CDR3 length is 11 residues. CDR3 sequence reads: CASRSPGELFF. The CDR3 DNA reads TGCGCCAGCAGATCCCCCGGGGAGCTGTTTTTT.